This TCR beta chain was recovered during a study of cytomegalovirus exposure and HLA in healthy donors. Worth noting for this clone: Antigen specificity is unknown.

Primers: 60 Vbeta forward and 13 Jbeta reverse. Profiled with immunoSEQ multiplex PCR; TCRdb holds only in-frame clones, not every one. The sample holds 100,000 to 130,000 clones, 65% to 85% seen once. The study, taken as a whole, reports: Sequencing depth across donors, presence/absence analyses assumed, was roughly uniform.

CDR3 length equals 15 residues. The V end was cut by 0 bases, the J end by 3 bases, with 10 bases between. Germline V lookup: CDR1 SGDLS, CDR2 YYNGEE. The source is a man in his thirties or forties in good health and CMV-seronegative. The chain combines TRBV9 with TRBJ1-5; no reliable D call. What was sequenced was PBMCs. CDR3 in DNA: TGTGCCAGCAGCGTAGGAGGAGGGATCAATCAGCCCCAGCATTTT. Encoded protein: CASSVGGGINQPQHF.